Described below is a single TCR beta chain sequence and its context. The target antigen is unknown. These data belong to a study of shared clonotypes between healthy human individuals. Study-wide findings and caveats: The sole specimen, blood, was sampled, and tissue repertoires likely differ.

Germline loops: CDR1 MDHEN, CDR2 SYDVKM. After removal of 7 bases from V and 5 bases from J, the junction contained 5 bases not matched to a gene. The CDR3 runs to 12 residues. Some clones are missing from TCRdb's copy, which holds only in-frame ones; the method was immunoSEQ multiplex PCR. This sample yields roughly 330,000 clones, of which roughly 70% are seen a single time; around a tenth belongs to the top ten. J is TRBJ2-7 and V is TRBV28; 7 bases fit TRBD2. This clonotype was sampled from a man aged 30-40 years in good health. Sequenced material: memory CD4+ T cells sorted from blood. Indicated subset: CD45RA-negative fraction. CDR3 loop: CASNVGGDEQYF. The CDR3 DNA sequence: TGTGCCAGCAATGTGGGGGGGGACGAGCAGTACTTC.